The 26 T cell receptor beta chains presented below share a single source sample, sequenced in a study of cytotoxic CD8 clonotypes in ibrutinib-treated CLL. Some clones are missing from TCRdb's copy, which holds only in-frame ones; the method was immunoSEQ multiplex PCR. The sample has about 300,000 clones, approximately 79% seen once. Sequences were derived from PBMCs, sampled at disease progression, from a patient treated with ibrutinib. Source of these receptors: a human donor with chronic lymphocytic leukemia.

Concerning this clone: The germline gene is not matched at one end of the junction; a read error may be the cause. J is TRBJ1-6 and V is TRBV5-6, with D unclear. Germline V gene data show CDR1 as SGHDT and CDR2 as YYEEEE. The CDR3 is made up of 15 amino acids. The CDR3 region is CASTLGRPYNSPLHF. DNA of the CDR3: TGTGCCAGCACCTTGGGCAGGCCCTATAATTCACCCCTCCACTTT.

This sequence joins TRBV7-3 and TRBJ2-1, with 8 bases matching TRBD1. V dropped 6 bases and J dropped 2; count of bases not matched to a gene: 3. Germline CDR1 and CDR2: SGHTA and FQGTGA. This CDR3 is 14 amino acids long. The CDR3 reads CASSQDRAYNEQFF. As DNA, the CDR3 is TGTGCCAGCAGTCAGGACAGGGCCTACAATGAGCAGTTCTTC. The full variable domain, in which reference TRBV7-3 and TRBJ2-1 provide the parts outside the CDR3, is GAGVSQTPSNKVTEKGKYVELRCDPISGHTALYWYRQSLGQGPEFLIYFQGTGAADDSGLPNDRFFAVRPEGSVSTLKIQRTERGDSAVYLCASSQDRAYNEQFFGPGTRLTVL.

The rearrangement links TRBV19 to TRBJ1-5, with 8 bases aligning to TRBD1. V lost 5 bases, J lost 7 bases, and 10 bases stayed unmatched. Germline CDR1 is LNHDA and CDR2 is SQIVND (reference sequence). CDR3 length: 15 amino acids. The CDR3 sequence: CASSVDRAMYQPQHF. The CDR3 DNA is TGTGCCAGTAGTGTGGACAGGGCAATGTACCAGCCCCAGCATTTT.

This sequence joins TRBV27 and TRBJ1-5, with 8 bases lining up with TRBD1. This CDR3 is built from 14 residues. Trimming at V came to 5 bases and at J to 5 bases, leaving 5 bases not matched to a gene. Germline loops: CDR1 MNHEY, CDR2 SMNVEV (reference sequence). CDR3 sequence reads: CASSLDRDDQPQHF. In nucleotides, the CDR3 is TGTGCCAGCAGTCTGGACAGGGATGATCAGCCCCAGCATTTT.

This clone appeared a few times. V and J are TRBV9 and TRBJ2-2; D could derive from TRBD1 or TRBD2 (5 bases each). There are 12 residues in the CDR3. Germline V gene data show CDR1 as SGDLS and CDR2 as YYNGEE. Between the trimmed V and J ends, which lost 7 bases and 3 bases, there was a span of 7 bases. CDR3 region: CASLGDTGELFF. CDR3 DNA sequence: TGTGCCAGCTTGGGGGACACCGGGGAGCTGTTTTTT.

The CDR3 region is CSVVRGALGTEAFF. CDR3 DNA: TGCAGCGTTGTGAGAGGGGCCCTCGGGACTGAAGCTTTCTTT. The chain carries TRBV29-1 and TRBJ1-1, with D possibly matching TRBD1 (5 bases). Between the trimmed V and J ends, which lost 4 bases and 5 bases, there was a span of 17 bases. The CDR3 has 14 amino acids. The germline gives CDR1 SQVTM, CDR2 ANQGSEA.

The rearrangement uses TRBV27 and TRBJ2-3; 9 bases line up with TRBD1. This CDR3 spans 16 amino acids. Germline V gene sequence: CDR1 MNHEY, CDR2 SMNVEV (reference sequence). Trimming cost V 3 bases and J 4 bases; bases outside gene matches: 8. The CDR3 loop reads CASSFIGTGNPDTQYF. CDR3 nucleotide sequence: TGTGCCAGCAGTTTTATCGGGACAGGGAATCCAGATACGCAGTATTTT.

The chain employs TRBV4-1 and TRBJ2-5, with D possibly matching TRBD2 (6 bases). Germline loops: CDR1 MGHRA, CDR2 YSYEKL. The CDR3 extends over 17 amino acids. V gave up 0 bases and J gave up 5 bases, with 19 bases separating them. Here the CDR3 reads CASSQDYVGGEPETQYF. The CDR3 DNA reads TGCGCCAGCAGCCAAGATTATGTAGGCGGGGAGCCGGAGACCCAGTACTTC.

This chain links TRBV7-8 with TRBJ2-5; D gene ambiguous. The CDR3 consists of 14 residues. From germline, CDR1 is SGHVS and CDR2 FQNEAQ. V shed 4 bases and J shed 4 bases, with 13 bases lying between them. For the CDR3, the DNA is TGTGCCAGCAGCTATGTGTTCTCTCGAGAGACCCAGTACTTC. Its translation: CASSYVFSRETQYF.

This clone was detected only a few times. V and J are TRBV25-1 and TRBJ2-3, with D perhaps TRBD2 (7 bases). The CDR3 is 15 amino acids. Trimming took off 2 bases at V and 4 bases at J, with 13 bases between the two ends. Germline V CDR1 and CDR2: MGHDK, SYGVNS. CDR3 sequence: CASSERAGAADTQYF. CDR3 DNA sequence: TGTGCCAGCAGTGAACGGGCGGGGGCGGCAGATACGCAGTATTTT. Using reference TRBV25-1 and TRBJ2-3 for the parts outside the CDR3, the full variable domain is EADIYQTPRYLVIGTGKKITLECSQTMGHDKMYWYQQDPGMELHLIHYSYGVNSTEKGDLSSESTVSRIRTEHFPLTLESARPSHTSQYLCASSERAGAADTQYFGPGTRLTVL.

The V gene is TRBV5-1, the J gene TRBJ2-7, with 8 bases identical to TRBD2. Germline V CDR1 and CDR2: SGHRS, YFSETQ. V lost 4 bases, J lost 6 bases, and 9 bases stayed unmatched. CDR3 length: 14 residues. CDR3 DNA: TGCGCCAGCAGCCCACGGGGGGGCCCGGGCGAGCAGTACTTC. It is translated as CASSPRGGPGEQYF.

This chain connects TRBV2 to TRBJ1-1; TRBD1 is a possible D gene (5 bases). The CDR3 spans 17 residues. Trimming removed 8 bases from V and 3 bases from J, with 25 bases in between. The germline V gene has CDR1 SNHLY and CDR2 FYNNEI. The CDR3 coding sequence is TGTGCCAGCCGCCAAGTGGGACTCCCAATGGCGGACACTGAAGCTTTCTTT. Translation gives CASRQVGLPMADTEAFF. Using reference TRBV2 and TRBJ1-1 for the parts outside the CDR3, the full variable domain is EPEVTQTPSHQVTQMGQEVILRCVPISNHLYFYWYRQILGQKVEFLVSFYNNEISEKSEIFDDQFSVERPDGSNFTLKIRSTKLEDSAMYFCASRQVGLPMADTEAFFGQGTRLTVV.

This clone was counted once. The rearrangement joins TRBV7-2 to TRBJ2-7; D may correspond to TRBD1 or TRBD2 (5 bases each). The CDR3 spans 13 residues. CDR1 SGHTA and CDR2 FQGNSA come from the germline V gene. The V end was cut by 3 bases, the J end by 1 base, with 7 bases between. The CDR3 sequence is CASSLGPSYEQYF. The DNA of the CDR3 is TGTGCCAGCAGCTTGGGACCTTCCTACGAGCAGTACTTC.

The chain links TRBV7-3 to TRBJ2-7, with TRBD2 matching over 10 bases. The CDR3 is 16 amino acids. The V gene's germline CDR1 is SGHTA and CDR2 FQGTGA. V lost 0 bases, J lost 0 bases, and 2 bases stayed unmatched. The CDR3 DNA reads as TGTGCCAGCAGCTTAACGGCTAGCGGGAGCTCCTACGAGCAGTACTTC. This encodes CASSLTASGSSYEQYF. The variable domain in full, with the rest retrieved from reference TRBV7-3 and TRBJ2-7, is GAGVSQTPSNKVTEKGKYVELRCDPISGHTALYWYRQSLGQGPEFLIYFQGTGAADDSGLPNDRFFAVRPEGSVSTLKIQRTERGDSAVYLCASSLTASGSSYEQYFGPGTRLTVT.

The V call is TRBV4-1, the J call TRBJ2-3, with D tentatively TRBD1 (6 bases). This CDR3 comprises 16 residues. Germline values: CDR1 MGHRA, CDR2 YSYEKL. Trimming pared 3 bases from V and 4 bases from J, leaving 17 bases between. CDR3 in DNA: TGCGCCAGCAGCCATGCGCCCTCTGGGGGCGCAGATACGCAGTATTTT. It codes for CASSHAPSGGADTQYF.

This sequence joins TRBV28 and TRBJ2-1, with 8 bases matching TRBD2. The germline V gene has CDR1 MDHEN and CDR2 SYDVKM. This CDR3 region has 15 residues. Germline trimming cut 3 bases from V and 9 bases from J; bases unmatched to any gene: 10. CDR3 sequence (DNA): TGTGCCAGCAGTTTCGGGTCGGGGGGGCGCGGTGAGCAGTTCTTC. Protein product: CASSFGSGGRGEQFF. The full variable domain, rest sourced from reference TRBV28 and TRBJ2-1, is DVKVTQSSRYLVKRTGEKVFLECVQDMDHENMFWYRQDPGLGLRLIYFSYDVKMKEKGDIPEGYSVSREKKERFSLILESASTNQTSMYLCASSFGSGGRGEQFFGPGTRLTVL.

This clone was picked up one time. The chain has TRBV5-1 and TRBJ2-3, with D hard to call. From germline, CDR1 is SGHRS and CDR2 YFSETQ. The CDR3 has 15 amino acids. With 5 bases removed from V and 0 bases from J, the gap between germline ends came to 13 bases. CDR3 loop: CASRGLRTSTDTQYF. CDR3 DNA: TGCGCCAGCAGAGGTCTTCGCACTAGCACAGATACGCAGTATTTT.

The genes are TRBV5-1 and TRBJ2-5; a weak D match, TRBD2 (6 bases). Germline V gene sequence: CDR1 SGHRS, CDR2 YFSETQ. Trimming removed 9 bases at V and 4 bases at J, with 16 bases between. This CDR3 has 13 residues. CDR3 loop: CATSGGFPETQYF. DNA of the CDR3: TGCGCCACCTCCGGGGGATTCCCAGAGACCCAGTACTTC.

The V call is TRBV9, the J call TRBJ2-1; D possibly corresponds to TRBD2 (6 bases). The length of the CDR3 is 15 residues. V shed 3 bases and J shed 4 bases, with 14 bases lying between them. Germline loops: CDR1 SGDLS, CDR2 YYNGEE. The CDR3 loop is CASSGAGTRYNEQFF. The CDR3 bases are TGTGCCAGCAGCGGTGCGGGGACTCGGTACAATGAGCAGTTCTTC.

This chain links TRBV6-4 with TRBJ1-1, with 7 bases identical to TRBD1. After removal of 6 bases from V and 4 bases from J, the junction contained 11 bases not matched to a gene. Germline-derived CDR1 and CDR2 are MRHNA and SNTAGT. The CDR3 consists of 15 residues. CDR3 region: CASRAYPTGSTEAFF. DNA of the CDR3: TGTGCCAGCAGGGCCTACCCGACAGGGAGCACTGAAGCTTTCTTT.

This clone has more than one count but fewer than ten. The V gene is TRBV15, the J gene TRBJ2-2; 8 bases are a match to TRBD1. The CDR3 has 15 amino acids. Germline-derived CDR1 and CDR2 are LNHNV and YYDKDF (reference sequence). The J segment lost 7 bases and the V segment lost 0 bases, leaving 4 bases of the junction unmatched. The CDR3 region is CATSRDGQGYGELFF. CDR3 in DNA: TGTGCCACCAGCAGAGACGGACAGGGTTACGGGGAGCTGTTTTTT.

The chain combines TRBV6-6 with TRBJ2-2; 10 bases match TRBD2. Germline CDR1 MNHNY, CDR2 SVGAGI (reference sequence). The CDR3 has 16 residues. Losses at the gene ends were 6 bases for V and 7 bases for J; bases not matched to a gene: 11. The CDR3 DNA reads as TGTGCCAGCAGGCGGACTAGCGGCCGTTGGGGCGGGGAGCTGTTTTTT. This codes for CASRRTSGRWGGELFF.

The chain is built from TRBV10-1 and TRBJ1-5, with 12 bases identical to TRBD1. CDR3 length: 17 amino acids. Losses at the gene ends were 3 bases for V and 5 bases for J; bases not matched to a gene: 8. Germline values: CDR1 WNHNN, CDR2 SYGVQD (reference sequence). CDR3 amino acids: CASSEPQGTGGYQPQHF. In DNA, the CDR3 is TGCGCCAGCAGTGAACCTCAAGGGACAGGGGGCTATCAGCCCCAGCATTTT.

This clone was observed a few times. The chain couples TRBV6-6 to TRBJ2-5, with D hard to call. Trimming removed 2 bases from V and 6 bases from J, with 4 bases in between. The CDR3 spans 11 residues. Germline loops: CDR1 MNHNY, CDR2 SVGAGI (reference sequence). The DNA of the CDR3 is TGTGCCAGCAGTTACGGTCAGACCCAGTACTTC. As protein: CASSYGQTQYF.

The rearrangement uses TRBV18 and TRBJ2-7; tentatively, D is TRBD2 (6 bases). Trimming removed 2 bases at V and 2 bases at J, with 13 bases between. The CDR3 is made up of 15 amino acids. Germline CDR1 reads KGHSH; CDR2 reads LQKENI. The CDR3 spells CASSPTRRTTYEQYF. In DNA form, the CDR3 reads TGTGCCAGCTCACCAACTAGACGGACTACCTACGAGCAGTACTTC.

The chain combines TRBV9 with TRBJ2-5; 9 nucleotides match TRBD1. Trimming took 3 bases from V and 2 from J; bases not matched to a gene: 8. This CDR3 has 16 residues. Germline CDR1 SGDLS, CDR2 YYNGEE. CDR3 residues: CASSAWDRVSQETQYF. CDR3 nucleotide sequence: TGTGCCAGCAGCGCTTGGGACAGGGTGTCTCAAGAGACCCAGTACTTC.